This TCR beta chain was found in a study of PD-L1 blockade in urothelial cancer. Study at large: Blood gave a median 141,255 T cells. Overall study findings and caveats: Enhanced expansion of tumor-associated blood clones at 3 weeks characterized durable-benefit patients.

TCRdb keeps only in-frame clones here, not all; method: immunoSEQ multiplex PCR. This sample yields 60,000 to 70,000 clones, of which about four fifths are seen a single time; 2.5% to 4% belongs to the top ten. Germline loops: CDR1 SGHKS, CDR2 YYEKEE (reference sequence). The CDR3 loop spans 15 amino acids. The J segment lost 6 bases and the V segment lost 0 bases, leaving 4 bases of the junction unmatched. A word on this clone: Its antigen is unidentified.

The time point denotes: pretreatment peripheral blood. This receptor was taken from a man aged 65-85 years with urothelial cancer. The chain joins TRBV5-5 to TRBJ2-3; 10 nucleotides line up with TRBD2. Source: PBMCs, taken around atezolizumab (anti-PD-L1) treatment. DNA of the CDR3: TGTGCCAGCAGCTTGGGCCTAGCGGGAGTGGATACGCAGTATTTT. Its translation: CASSLGLAGVDTQYF.